This TCR beta chain was identified during a study of T cells in Graves' hyperthyroidism and ophthalmopathy. This clonotype was recorded at least ten times. Authors of the study amplified TCR beta CDR3 regions from RNA transcripts. Researchers ran a first-round RT-PCR on the TCR CDR3 using the HTBI primer set. TCRdb itself ran the multiplex PCR reads through MiXCR, one entry per CDR3 protein. The sample yields 480,000 or so distinct CDR3 sequences, over 35% seen once. Germline-derived CDR1 and CDR2 are DFQATT and SNEGSKA (reference sequence). The J segment lost 13 bases and the V segment lost 1 base, leaving 12 bases of the junction unmatched. The CDR3 consists of 15 residues.

The sample comprised peripheral blood or thyroid tissue (not recorded which). This TCR was recovered from an adult woman with Graves' disease, either hyperthyroidism or ophthalmopathy (not recorded which). This chain connects TRBV20-1 to TRBJ1-6; TRBD1 matches at 8 bases. As DNA, the CDR3 is TGCAGTGCTAGAGCGCCGGACAGGGAGAATCAGCCCCTCCACTTT. It translates to CSARAPDRENQPLHF.